The entry below describes one T cell receptor beta chain. No antigen is known for it. This sample stems from a study of T cell repertoires in cytomegalovirus infection. Study findings and constraints: CMV carriers having the relevant HLA were flagged by cumulative public TCR beta family frequency.

Germline-derived CDR1 and CDR2 are SGDLS and YYNGEE. With V trimmed by 4 bases and J by 1 base, 15 bases remained unmatched. The CDR3 extends over 20 amino acids. TCRdb fed the reads into MiXCR, producing one record per CDR3 protein. The sample lists a few hundred thousand distinct CDR3 sequences, about 30% seen once, with roughly 13% in the top ten. The V and J genes are TRBV9 and TRBJ2-1; TRBD2 matches 12 bases. The material sequenced was PBMCs. This receptor was obtained from a human donor in good health (CMV status not recorded). Some clones in this sample may be carry-over from other donors' samples. CDR3 region: CASSPPAGRTSGISYNEQFF. CDR3 in DNA: TGTGCCAGCAGCCCTCCGGCAGGTAGGACTAGCGGGATTTCCTACAATGAGCAGTTCTTC.